Detailed here is one TCR beta chain. The sample comes from a study of blood T cell repertoires in COVID-19. Study at large: Whether acute or convalescent, the COVID-19 samples came from the United States, Italy and Spain. Nucleic acid was either cDNA or gDNA, and it came from T cells, B-cell-depleted T cells, or PBMCs.

Per the original methods: The assay estimated nucleated cells by amplifying reference gene primers. Here immunoSEQ multiplex PCR was the method, and the copy in TCRdb shows in-frame clones only, minus some. Clonal size and the V and J genes are those of that table, whereas D and trimming came from the DNA. The sample contains about 160,000 clones, approximately 80% of which appear only once. The CDR3 consists of 12 residues. Unmatched junction bases numbered 3, after V lost 6 bases and J lost 8 bases. Germline V gene sequence: CDR1 MDHEN, CDR2 SYDVKM. Patients in Seattle were enrolled during active infection, then followed longitudinally.

The origin of this receptor is a woman aged 40 to 49 with COVID-19, enrolled during active disease. Sequencing was carried out using peripheral blood. This chain links TRBV28 with TRBJ2-1; the match to TRBD1 covers 8 bases. CDR3: CASRPDRDEQFF. The CDR3 nucleotides read TGTGCCAGCAGACCGGACAGGGATGAGCAGTTCTTC.